Below, 7 T cell receptor beta chains from the same sample are listed, as sequenced in a study of immune evolution from preneoplasia to lung adenocarcinoma. Clones were sequenced by immunoSEQ multiplex PCR, and TCRdb holds only the in-frame ones, with some missing. The sample has around 6,000 clones, 60% to 80% seen once. The sequenced sample was FFPE minimally invasive lung adenocarcinoma tissue. The receptors stem from a person aged 55-80 years with lung adenocarcinoma.

The chain employs TRBV7-9 and TRBJ1-1; D uncertain. CDR1 and CDR2 (germline): SEHNR, FQNEAQ (reference sequence). The CDR3 totals 14 residues. Trimming left V 4 bases short and J 5 bases short, with 14 bases between. CDR3 sequence reads: CASSSLIPETEAFF. The CDR3 nucleotides read TGTGCCAGCAGCTCCCTCATCCCTGAAACTGAAGCTTTCTTT.

V and J are TRBV2 and TRBJ2-1, with D possibly called TRBD1 or TRBD2 (5 bases each). Germline values: CDR1 SNHLY, CDR2 FYNNEI. This CDR3 spans 14 amino acids. The V gene lost 6 bases and the J gene lost 3 bases, with 12 bases spanning the gap. The chain's CDR3 is CASRRRGVYNEQFF. The DNA for the CDR3 is TGTGCCAGCAGGCGAAGGGGAGTCTACAATGAGCAGTTCTTC.

V and J are TRBV9 and TRBJ1-4; D not resolved. Trimming cost V 3 bases and J 8 bases, with 11 bases left between them. This CDR3 region has 13 residues. CDR1 is SGDLS, CDR2 YYNGEE, per germline. CDR3: CASSDSAGEKLFF. CDR3 DNA sequence: TGTGCCAGCAGCGATTCGGCGGGGGAAAAACTGTTTTTT. Together with reference TRBV9 and TRBJ1-4, the CDR3 gives the full variable domain: DSGVTQTPKHLITATGQRVTLRCSPRSGDLSVYWYQQSLDQGLQFLIQYYNGEERAKGNILERFSAQQFPDLHSELNLSSLELGDSALYFCASSDSAGEKLFFGSGTQLSVL.

The gene calls are TRBV29-1 and TRBJ1-1; 9 bases match TRBD1. There are 13 residues in the CDR3. The germline V gene encodes CDR1 SQVTM and CDR2 ANQGSEA. V lost 5 bases to trimming and J lost 4 bases; unmatched junction nucleotides: 5. The CDR3 loop reads CSVPGQGLTEAFF. The CDR3 DNA follows: TGCAGCGTTCCGGGACAGGGTCTCACTGAAGCTTTCTTT.

This chain uses TRBV7-3 with TRBJ2-1, with 7 bases fitting TRBD1. Germline lookup yields CDR1 SGHTA and CDR2 FQGTGA. V lost 6 bases to trimming and J lost 1 base; unmatched junction nucleotides: 6. The CDR3 has 15 amino acids. CDR3 region: CASRGTARSYNEQFF. CDR3 DNA sequence: TGTGCCAGCAGGGGGACAGCTCGGTCCTACAATGAGCAGTTCTTC. The variable domain in full, with the rest retrieved from reference TRBV7-3 and TRBJ2-1, is GAGVSQTPSNKVTEKGKYVELRCDPISGHTALYWYRQSLGQGPEFLIYFQGTGAADDSGLPNDRFFAVRPEGSVSTLKIQRTERGDSAVYLCASRGTARSYNEQFFGPGTRLTVL.

The genes are TRBV6-1 and TRBJ1-1, with D uncertain. This CDR3 has 12 residues. The germline gives CDR1 MNHNS, CDR2 SASEGT. Trimming shortened V by 7 bases and J by 7 bases, and 13 bases separated the two germline ends. CDR3 sequence: CASMRTVREAFF. CDR3 bases: TGTGCCAGCATGAGGACTGTCCGTGAAGCTTTCTTT.

The rearrangement uses TRBV11-2 and TRBJ2-7; 10 nucleotides match TRBD1. Losses at the gene ends were 5 bases for V and 5 bases for J; bases not matched to a gene: 9. CDR3 length: 15 residues. Germline values: CDR1 SGHAT, CDR2 FQNNGV. The CDR3 region is CASSPLGQGGNEQYF. The CDR3 nucleotides read TGTGCCAGCAGCCCATTAGGACAGGGGGGAAACGAGCAGTACTTC.